This T cell receptor beta chain was obtained from a study of T cells in pancreatic ductal adenocarcinoma. The CDR3 loop spans 15 amino acids. V lost 5 bases and J 2 bases, leaving 15 bases between the germline ends. CDR1 SNHLY and CDR2 FYNNEI come from the germline V gene. Study-wide findings and caveats: Enrichment of CD45RO+ effector over naive T cells in tumors may bias clonality. The resected cohort was biased toward the minority with early-stage disease. No significant tumor-blood clonality difference; means were about 0.11 and 0.072.

No neoadjuvant therapy was given to the selected pancreatic ductal adenocarcinoma patients before their surgery. Using immunoSEQ multiplex PCR, the repertoire was profiled, and TCRdb retains in-frame clones only, with some absent. The sample has about 98,000 clones; 90% to 95% are singletons. Of note for this clone: Its specificity is not known.

The clonotype was recovered from a human donor with pancreatic ductal adenocarcinoma. Input material: PBMCs. The gene calls are TRBV2 and TRBJ1-2, with D maybe TRBD1 (6 bases). DNA for the CDR3: TGTGCCAGCAGTTTCCAACAGGGAAGCAACTATGGCTACACCTTC. Translating it yields CASSFQQGSNYGYTF.